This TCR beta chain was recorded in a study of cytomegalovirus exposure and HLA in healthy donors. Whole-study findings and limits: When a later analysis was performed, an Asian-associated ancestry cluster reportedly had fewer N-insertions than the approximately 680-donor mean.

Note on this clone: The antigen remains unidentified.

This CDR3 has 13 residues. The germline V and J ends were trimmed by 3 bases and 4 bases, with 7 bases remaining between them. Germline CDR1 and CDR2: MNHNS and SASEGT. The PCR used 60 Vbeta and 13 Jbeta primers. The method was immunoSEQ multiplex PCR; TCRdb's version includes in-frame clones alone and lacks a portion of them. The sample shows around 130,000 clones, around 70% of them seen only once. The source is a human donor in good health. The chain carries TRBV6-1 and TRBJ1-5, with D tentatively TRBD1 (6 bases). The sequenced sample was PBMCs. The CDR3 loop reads CASSDRGNQPQHF. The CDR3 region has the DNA TGTGCCAGCAGTGACAGGGGTAATCAGCCCCAGCATTTT.